The sequence of this T cell receptor beta chain was determined in a study of OX40 agonist ivuxolimab in advanced cancers. Turning to the study itself: Two patients with cutaneous melanoma and one with hepatocellular carcinoma, three in total, showed partial responses.

J lost 5 bases, V lost 4 bases, and 13 bases had no gene match. The CDR3 spans 17 residues. CDR1 and CDR2 from the germline V gene are SGHNT and YYREEE (reference sequence). Assay used: immunoSEQ multiplex PCR; TCRdb lists only in-frame clones, some missing. The top ten clones hold roughly 0.77% of a sample with 65,000 to 95,000 clones, around 83% of them seen once. Findings of the study overall: Blood T cells, both CD4+ and CD8+, expanded clonally by week 6 at 0.1 to 3.0 mg/kg. Among expanded peripheral T cells, antigen specificity went undetermined.

On this clone itself: What it recognizes is unknown.

The TCR sequence derives from an adult with an advanced solid tumor such as melanoma, head and neck, liver or kidney cancer. The starting material was CD4+ or CD8+ T cells sorted from blood, obtained in a trial of the OX40 agonist ivuxolimab. The chain links TRBV5-4 to TRBJ2-5, with 11 bases identical to TRBD2. The CDR3 here is CASSPRALAGGGETQYF. CDR3 in DNA: TGTGCCAGCAGCCCCCGGGCGCTAGCGGGGGGCGGGGAGACCCAGTACTTC.